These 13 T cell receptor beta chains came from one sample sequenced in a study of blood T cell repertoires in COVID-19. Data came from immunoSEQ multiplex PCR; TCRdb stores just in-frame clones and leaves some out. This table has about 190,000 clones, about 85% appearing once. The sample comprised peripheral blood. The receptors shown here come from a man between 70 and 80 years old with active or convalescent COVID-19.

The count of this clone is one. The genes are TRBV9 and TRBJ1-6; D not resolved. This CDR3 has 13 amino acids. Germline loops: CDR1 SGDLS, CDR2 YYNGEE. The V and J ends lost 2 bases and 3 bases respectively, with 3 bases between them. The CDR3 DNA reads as TGTGCCAGCAGCGTTTACTATAATTCACCCCTCCACTTT. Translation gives CASSVYYNSPLHF.

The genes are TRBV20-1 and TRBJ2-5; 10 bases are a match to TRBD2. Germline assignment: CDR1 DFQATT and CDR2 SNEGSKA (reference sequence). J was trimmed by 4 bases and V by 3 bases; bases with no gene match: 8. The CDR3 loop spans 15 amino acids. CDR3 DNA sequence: TGCAGTGCTAGTCCCTCTAGCGGGGGAATAGAGACCCAGTACTTC. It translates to CSASPSSGGIETQYF.

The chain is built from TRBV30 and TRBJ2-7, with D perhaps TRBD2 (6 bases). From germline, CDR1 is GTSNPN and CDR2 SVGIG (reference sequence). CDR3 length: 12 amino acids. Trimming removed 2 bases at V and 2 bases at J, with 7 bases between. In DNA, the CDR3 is TGTGCCTGGAGTCGGAGGGCCTACGAGCAGTACTTC. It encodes CAWSRRAYEQYF.

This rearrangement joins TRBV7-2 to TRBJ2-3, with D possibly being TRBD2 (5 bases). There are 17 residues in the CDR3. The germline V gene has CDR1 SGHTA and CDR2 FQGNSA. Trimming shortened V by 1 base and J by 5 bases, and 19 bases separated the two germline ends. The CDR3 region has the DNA TGTGCCAGCAGCTTAGGGGGAGTCGGATTCCCACGAGATACGCAGTATTTT. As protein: CASSLGGVGFPRDTQYF.

The CDR3, as DNA: TGTGCCAGCTCGCAGGGTACGGGCAATGAGCAGTTCTTC. Amino acids: CASSQGTGNEQFF. The chain links TRBV18 to TRBJ2-1; tentatively, D is TRBD1 (5 bases). Trimming took off 6 bases at V and 6 bases at J, with 12 bases between the two ends. The V gene's germline CDR1 is KGHSH and CDR2 LQKENI. The CDR3 is 13 amino acids.

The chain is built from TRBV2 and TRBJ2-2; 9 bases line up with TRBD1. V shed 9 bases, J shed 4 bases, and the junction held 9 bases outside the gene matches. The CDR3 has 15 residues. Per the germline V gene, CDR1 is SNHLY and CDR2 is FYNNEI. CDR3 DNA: TGTGCCAGTCAATCGGACAGGGGCAGCACCGGGGAGCTGTTTTTT. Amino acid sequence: CASQSDRGSTGELFF.

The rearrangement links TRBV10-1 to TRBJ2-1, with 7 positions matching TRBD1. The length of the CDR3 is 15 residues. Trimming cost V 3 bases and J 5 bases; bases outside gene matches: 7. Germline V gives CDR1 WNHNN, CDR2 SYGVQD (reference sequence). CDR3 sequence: CASSDPRGPNNEQFF. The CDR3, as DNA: TGCGCCAGCAGTGACCCGAGGGGGCCGAACAATGAGCAGTTCTTC.

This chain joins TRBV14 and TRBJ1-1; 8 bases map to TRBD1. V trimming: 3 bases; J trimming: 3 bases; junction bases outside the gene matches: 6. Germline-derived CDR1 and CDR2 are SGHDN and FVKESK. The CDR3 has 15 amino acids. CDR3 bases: TGTGCCAGCAGCCATCCGACAGGGGTTGACACTGAAGCTTTCTTT. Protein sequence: CASSHPTGVDTEAFF.

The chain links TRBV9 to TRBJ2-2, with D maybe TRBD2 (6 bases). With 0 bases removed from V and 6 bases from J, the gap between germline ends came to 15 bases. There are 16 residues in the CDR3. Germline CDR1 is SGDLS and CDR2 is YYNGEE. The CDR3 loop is CASSVGGSGDAGELFF. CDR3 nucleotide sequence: TGTGCCAGCAGCGTAGGAGGTAGCGGTGATGCCGGGGAGCTGTTTTTT. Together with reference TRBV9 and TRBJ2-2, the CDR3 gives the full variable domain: DSGVTQTPKHLITATGQRVTLRCSPRSGDLSVYWYQQSLDQGLQFLIQYYNGEERAKGNILERFSAQQFPDLHSELNLSSLELGDSALYFCASSVGGSGDAGELFFGEGSRLTVL.

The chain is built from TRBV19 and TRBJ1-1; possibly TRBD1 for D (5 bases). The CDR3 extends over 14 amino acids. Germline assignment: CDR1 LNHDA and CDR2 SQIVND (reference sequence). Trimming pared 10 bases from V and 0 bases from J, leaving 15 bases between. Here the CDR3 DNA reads TGTGCCACCCTCCCCTGGGGCATGAACACTGAAGCTTTCTTT. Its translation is CATLPWGMNTEAFF. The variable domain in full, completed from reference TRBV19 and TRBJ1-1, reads DGGITQSPKYLFRKEGQNVTLSCEQNLNHDAMYWYRQDPGQGLRLIYYSQIVNDFQKGDIAEGYSVSREKKESFPLTVTSAQKNPTAFYLCATLPWGMNTEAFFGQGTRLTVV.

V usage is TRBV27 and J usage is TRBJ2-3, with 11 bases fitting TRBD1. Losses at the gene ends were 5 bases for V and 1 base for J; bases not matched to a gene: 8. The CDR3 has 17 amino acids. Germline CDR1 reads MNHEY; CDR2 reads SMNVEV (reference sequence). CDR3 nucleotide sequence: TGTGCCAGCAGTCCTCGGACAGGGGGCGGGGGCACAGATACGCAGTATTTT. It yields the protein CASSPRTGGGGTDTQYF.

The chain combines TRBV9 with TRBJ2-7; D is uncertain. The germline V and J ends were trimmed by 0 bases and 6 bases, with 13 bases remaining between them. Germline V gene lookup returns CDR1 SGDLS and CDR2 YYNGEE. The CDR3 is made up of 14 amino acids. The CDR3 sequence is CASSVAPSVGEQYF. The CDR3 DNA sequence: TGTGCCAGCAGCGTAGCTCCCAGCGTAGGCGAGCAGTACTTC.

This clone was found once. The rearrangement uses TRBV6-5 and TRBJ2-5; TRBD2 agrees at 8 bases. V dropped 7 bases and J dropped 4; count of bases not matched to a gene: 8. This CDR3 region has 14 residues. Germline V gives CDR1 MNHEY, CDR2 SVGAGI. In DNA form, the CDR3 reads TGTGCCAGCACCACCCCGGGGGGGGGAGAGACCCAGTACTTC. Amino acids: CASTTPGGGETQYF.